A selection of T cell receptor beta chains follows, all from one sample in a study of cytomegalovirus exposure and HLA in healthy donors. Repertoires were generated with immunoSEQ multiplex PCR, while TCRdb's copy carries only in-frame clones and drops some. The sample yields roughly 100,000 clones, just under 95% seen once. Sequenced material: PBMCs. Receptors were obtained from a woman aged 18-30 years in good health and CMV-seronegative. Both conserved end residues are part of each CDR3. Clone size, where shown, is once, few, many, or a class for clones that have expanded.

CDR3 length	V gene	clone size	J gene	CDR3 protein
15	TRBV30	NA	TRBJ1-2	CAWGEAGEANYGYTF
18	TRBV23-1	NA	TRBJ1-6	CASSWDLKQGNYNSPLHF
13	TRBV29-1	NA	TRBJ1-1	CSVAGVMNTEAFF
15	TRBV19	NA	TRBJ1-5	CASSMGRDGNQPQHF
18	TRBV4-1	NA	TRBJ2-1	CASSQVLRVKSSYNEQFF
13	TRBV6-6	once	TRBJ2-3	CAVRDRFTDTQYF
14	TRBV6-4	NA	TRBJ2-2	CASSETGGAGELFF
15	TRBV6-1	NA	TRBJ2-1	CASSEPGQEFNEQFF
15	TRBV5-1	NA	TRBJ2-1	CASSLTPSSYNEQFF
14	TRBV11-2	NA	TRBJ2-1	CASSFPGTGREQFF
18	TRBV2	NA	TRBJ1-1	CASSVQGTGRVRNTEAFF
14	TRBV5-4	NA	TRBJ2-3	CASSPGGLGDTQYF
15	TRBV5-5	NA	TRBJ2-5	CASSLGGGRDGTQYF
12	TRBV30	NA	TRBJ2-3	CAWADGTDTQYF
13	TRBV7-9	NA	TRBJ2-5	CASSLTGGETQYF
14	TRBV4-1	NA	TRBJ1-5	CASGRGWGNQPQHF
14	TRBV4-2	once	TRBJ2-4	CASSQEQGKNIQYF
15	TRBV6-4	few	TRBJ2-2	CASSETSGNTGELFF
15	TRBV27	NA	TRBJ2-5	CASSTGLAFSETQYF
12	TRBV9	NA	TRBJ1-6	CASSAPGVALHF
14	TRBV5-6	NA	TRBJ1-3	CASSFRDSGNTIYF
14	TRBV10-3	once	TRBJ1-1	CAITEQGSNTEAFF
14	TRBV18	once	TRBJ1-2	CASSPSRETVDYTF
17	TRBV7-9	once	TRBJ2-2	CASSSNPESGIAGELFF
14	TRBV27	NA	TRBJ2-1	CASSLLARAYEQFF
15	TRBV25-1	once	TRBJ2-1	CASSEAGRGRLEQFF
14	TRBV12-1	NA	TRBJ2-7	CASSRPGQAYEQYF
15	TRBV5-1	NA	TRBJ2-3	CASSSQIASTDTQYF
13	TRBV5-1	NA	TRBJ2-7	CASSLGDRGEQYF
15	TRBV19	NA	TRBJ2-1	CASSIRRSGGNEQFF
15	TRBV27	NA	TRBJ2-1	CASSSLNSRYNEQFF
14	TRBV6-1	few	TRBJ2-2	CASHRLGETGELFF
14	TRBV15	once	TRBJ1-1	CATSRDREVTEAFF
14	TRBV7-2	once	TRBJ2-2	CASSFDGGTGELFF
14	TRBV9	NA	TRBJ2-2	CASSVVEGTGELFF
14	TRBV9	NA	TRBJ1-5	CASSGSGSNQPQHF
11	TRBV20-1	NA	TRBJ1-2	CSAGDFYGYTF
14	TRBV6-1	NA	TRBJ1-1	CASRGQSTNTEAFF
12	TRBV6-6	NA	TRBJ2-7	CASMTGTYEQYF
17	TRBV7-2	NA	TRBJ1-2	CASSAYGGGSLTDGYTF
12	TRBV6-1	NA	TRBJ1-2	CASTGGIYGYTF
14	TRBV11-3	NA	TRBJ2-7	CASNHRGVGYEQYF
13	TRBV27	NA	TRBJ2-7	CASSPGYRYEQYF
11	TRBV7-2	NA	TRBJ1-1	CASSLYSEAFF
15	TRBV19	NA	TRBJ2-1	CASSPRTSGDNEQFF
15	TRBV19	NA	TRBJ2-3	CASSITTQLAFTQYF
15	TRBV30	NA	TRBJ1-3	CAWSPYWSSGNTIYF
15	TRBV6-1	NA	TRBJ1-1	CASSENAGLNTEAFF
15	TRBV12-5	NA	TRBJ2-3	CASGLGPSGTDTQYF
13	TRBV5-1	NA	TRBJ1-2	CASSLVGVSGYTF
18	TRBV5-5	NA	TRBJ1-3	CASSLIRDSIHSGNTIYF
14	TRBV29-1	NA	TRBJ1-4	CSVAERVPGEKLFF
15	TRBV5-5	NA	TRBJ2-6	CASSLASSGANVLTF